These 6 T cell receptor beta chains came from one sample sequenced in a study of identical twins. Using its own MiXCR run on the 5' RACE reads, TCRdb lists one record per CDR3 protein. Seen here are 500,000 to 550,000 distinct CDR3 sequences, approximately 22% observed once, and the top ten hold around 0.9%. These records were also assigned to another study, of T cells expressing NK-cell markers.

Sequencing used CD4+ T cells sorted from blood. The receptors stem from a woman aged 18-30 years in good health.

This chain joins TRBV27 and TRBJ1-5; no firm D call. The length of the CDR3 is 14 residues. V lost 3 bases and J 4 bases, leaving 10 bases between the germline ends. CDR1 is MNHEY and CDR2 is SMNVEV in the germline V gene (reference sequence). In DNA form, the CDR3 reads TGTGCCAGCAGTTTCTCGGGAGGAAATCAGCCCCAGCATTTT. Amino acids: CASSFSGGNQPQHF.

This chain connects TRBV9 to TRBJ2-5; 7 bases align to TRBD1. CDR1 SGDLS and CDR2 YYNGEE come from the germline V gene. The CDR3 consists of 15 residues. The V gene end was trimmed by 3 bases and the J gene end by 4 bases; junction bases not matched to a gene: 9. This chain's CDR3 is CASSASGGVAETQYF. For the CDR3, the DNA is TGTGCCAGCAGCGCTTCAGGGGGTGTCGCAGAGACCCAGTACTTC.

This clonotype was counted a single time. The chain is built from TRBV20-1 and TRBJ1-1; D possibly corresponds to TRBD1 (5 bases). The V end was cut by 1 base, the J end by 4 bases, with 19 bases between. The CDR3 totals 16 residues. The germline V gene encodes CDR1 DFQATT and CDR2 SNEGSKA (reference sequence). Here the CDR3 DNA reads TGCAGTGCTAGAGTGGCCGGGGGAGGCGGAGGCACTGAAGCTTTCTTT. Translating gives CSARVAGGGGGTEAFF.

This clonotype was detected many times. The rearrangement uses TRBV12-3 or TRBV12-4 and TRBJ1-2, with D perhaps matching TRBD1 (6 bases). The CDR3 has 11 amino acids. Trimming stripped 6 bases from V and 10 bases from J, with 12 bases between. Here the CDR3 reads CASRNQGHYTF. CDR3 sequence (DNA): TGTGCCAGCAGAAATCAGGGGCACTACACCTTC.

This clonotype was observed a few times. CDR3 residues: CASGVQSSYEQYF. For the CDR3, the DNA is TGTGCCAGCGGCGTACAGTCTTCCTACGAGCAGTACTTC. The chain couples TRBV6-1 to TRBJ2-7, with D hard to call. Germline CDR1 and CDR2: MNHNS and SASEGT. Trimming cost V 8 bases and J 1 base, with 12 bases left between them. This CDR3 spans 13 amino acids.

This chain uses TRBV20-1 with TRBJ2-2; TRBD2 aligns across 8 bases. The CDR3 contains 15 residues. Germline CDR1 DFQATT, CDR2 SNEGSKA (reference sequence). V was clipped by 3 bases and J by 6 bases; unmatched bases: 9. CDR3 residues: CSASAAGGPAGELFF. The CDR3 nucleotides read TGCAGTGCTAGTGCGGCGGGGGGACCGGCCGGGGAGCTGTTTTTT.